This T cell receptor beta chain was identified in a study of blood T cell repertoires in COVID-19. CDR1 SGHAT and CDR2 FQNNGV come from the germline V gene. The CDR3 spans 11 residues. Trimming removed 5 bases from V and 8 bases from J, with 9 bases in between. Clones were read by immunoSEQ multiplex PCR, and TCRdb kept only the in-frame ones, dropping some. The repertoire has 180,000 or so clones, roughly 84% of them found once; the top ten carry 5.5% to 8%. The clonotype originates from a woman aged 40 to 49 with COVID-19, enrolled during active disease. The material sequenced was peripheral blood. The chain employs TRBV11-2 and TRBJ1-1; D call uncertain. Here the CDR3 reads CASSDREEAFF. The CDR3 bases are TGTGCCAGCAGCGACCGGGAAGAAGCTTTCTTT. The full variable domain, its missing parts supplied by reference TRBV11-2 and TRBJ1-1, is EAGVAQSPRYKIIEKRQSVAFWCNPISGHATLYWYQQILGQGPKLLIQFQNNGVVDDSQLPKDRFSAERLKGVDSTLKIQPAKLEDSAVYLCASSDREEAFFGQGTRLTVV.